The entry below gives a single T cell receptor (beta chain) sequence along with its context. Using genomic DNA as the template, TCR beta VDJ and CDR3 profiling was carried out. In TCRdb, the reads were re-called with MiXCR into one record per CDR3 protein. The top ten hold about 20% of the sample, which has a few hundred thousand distinct CDR3 sequences, less than 60% seen once. This record belongs to a study of CD8+CD57+ T cells in acquired aplastic anemia. CD8+CD57+ cell expansion had been shown by flow cytometry in patients chosen for sequencing. The V end lost 0 bases, the J end lost 3 bases, and 5 bases lay between the germline ends. The germline gives CDR1 DFQATT, CDR2 SNEGSKA (reference sequence). The CDR3 runs 12 residues.

The sample was sorted CD4+, CD8+, or CD8+CD57+ T cells (not recorded which) from PBMCs. This chain joins TRBV20-1 and TRBJ1-2; no reliable D call. The TCR was taken from a human donor with aplastic anemia. CDR3 protein: CSAREGYYGYTF. CDR3 nucleotide sequence: TGCAGTGCTAGAGAAGGGTACTATGGCTACACCTTC.